This T cell receptor beta chain originates from a study of regulatory T cells in long-lasting Graves disease. Through Arm-PCR of CDR3 regions and iRepertoire HTBI primers, TCR beta libraries were built. Each CDR3 protein gets one entry after TCRdb re-called the multiplex PCR reads with MiXCR. The table shows approximately 490,000 distinct CDR3 sequences, with 16% occurring only once. The CDR3 runs 16 residues. Germline V gene sequence: CDR1 SGHRS, CDR2 YFSETQ. Time point: newly diagnosed GD, antithyroid drugs for less than 3 months. The TCR library was made from RNA that had been extracted from PBMCs in TRIzol. Patient provenance is recorded as an endocrinology department in Xi'an, China. This clonotype has at least ten counts. One end of the junction fails to match germline, which may point to a read error. The same data also went into a second study, on T cells in Graves' hyperthyroidism and ophthalmopathy.

Specimen: peripheral blood mononuclear cells (PBMCs), collected at new diagnosis, from a patient treated with antithyroid drugs. This sequence originates from a man aged 35-49 years with Graves disease. The V and J genes are TRBV5-1 and TRBJ2-2, with TRBD1 identical over 8 bases. In DNA, the CDR3 is TGTGCCAGCAGTTTACTTGGACAGGGGAACACCGGGGAGCTGTTTTTT. Amino acid sequence: CASSLLGQGNTGELFF.